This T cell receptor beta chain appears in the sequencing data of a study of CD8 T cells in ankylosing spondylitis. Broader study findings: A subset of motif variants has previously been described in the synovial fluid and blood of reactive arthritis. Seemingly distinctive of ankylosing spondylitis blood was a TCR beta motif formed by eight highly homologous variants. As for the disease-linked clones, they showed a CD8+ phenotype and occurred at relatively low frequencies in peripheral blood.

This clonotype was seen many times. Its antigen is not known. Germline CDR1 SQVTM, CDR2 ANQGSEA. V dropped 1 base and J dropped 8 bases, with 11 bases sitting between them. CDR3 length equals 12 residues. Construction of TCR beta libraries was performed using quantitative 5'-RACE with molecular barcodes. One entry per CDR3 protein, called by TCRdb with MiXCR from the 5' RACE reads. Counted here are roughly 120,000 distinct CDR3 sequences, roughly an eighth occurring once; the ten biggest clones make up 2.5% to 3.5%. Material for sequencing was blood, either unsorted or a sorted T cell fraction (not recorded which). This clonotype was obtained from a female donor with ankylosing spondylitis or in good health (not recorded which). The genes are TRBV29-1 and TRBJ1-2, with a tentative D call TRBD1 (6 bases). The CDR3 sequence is CSVEVGGKGYTF. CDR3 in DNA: TGCAGCGTTGAAGTAGGGGGTAAGGGCTACACCTTC.